One and the same sample provided the 3 T cell receptor beta chains below, sequenced in a study of CD8+ T cells in alopecia areata. cDNA serving as the sequencing template came from extracted, reverse transcribed RNA. Here immunoSEQ multiplex PCR was the method, and the copy in TCRdb shows in-frame clones only, minus some. The sample has more than 12,000 clones, around 50% seen once. CD25+CD127- cells were sorted from CD4+ cells in about 5 patients. Sequenced: CD4+ Tregs sorted from blood. The receptor set was obtained from a human donor with alopecia areata.

The chain has TRBV5-1 and TRBJ2-7; D remains ambiguous. Deletions cut 2 bases from V and 6 bases from J, with 12 bases between. Germline V gives CDR1 SGHRS, CDR2 YFSETQ. This CDR3 comprises 13 residues. The CDR3 DNA is TGCGCCAGCAGCTTCCTCCAGGTTGGCGAGCAGTACTTC. Translation: CASSFLQVGEQYF.

Only a few counts were recorded for this clone. This chain connects TRBV5-1 to TRBJ2-1; 13 bases are a match to TRBD2. Germline CDR1 is SGHRS and CDR2 is YFSETQ. The CDR3 extends over 15 amino acids. J gave up 6 bases and V 4 bases, and 4 bases lay outside the gene matches. CDR3 residues: CASSQLAGGANEQFF. The CDR3 DNA reads as TGCGCCAGCAGCCAACTAGCGGGAGGGGCCAATGAGCAGTTCTTC.

This clone was recorded only once. The rearrangement joins TRBV4-1 to TRBJ2-7, with D possibly being TRBD2 (5 bases). This CDR3 region has 16 residues. CDR1 is MGHRA, CDR2 YSYEKL, per germline. Trimming removed 0 bases at V and 4 bases at J, with 16 bases between. The CDR3 spells CASSQEELGFPYEQYF. The CDR3 DNA follows: TGCGCCAGCAGCCAAGAGGAACTAGGGTTTCCGTACGAGCAGTACTTC.